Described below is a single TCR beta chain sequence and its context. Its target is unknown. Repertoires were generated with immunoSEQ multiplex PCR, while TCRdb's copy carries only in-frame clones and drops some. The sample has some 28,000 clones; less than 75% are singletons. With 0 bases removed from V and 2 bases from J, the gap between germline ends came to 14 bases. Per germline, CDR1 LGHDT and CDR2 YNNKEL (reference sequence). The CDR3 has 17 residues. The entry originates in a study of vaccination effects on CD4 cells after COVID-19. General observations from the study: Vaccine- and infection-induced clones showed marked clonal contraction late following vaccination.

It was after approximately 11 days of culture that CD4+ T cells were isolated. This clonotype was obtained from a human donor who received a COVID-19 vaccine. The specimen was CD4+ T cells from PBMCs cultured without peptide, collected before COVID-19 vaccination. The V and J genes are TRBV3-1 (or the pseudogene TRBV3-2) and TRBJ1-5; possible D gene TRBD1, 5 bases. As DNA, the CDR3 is TGTGCCAGCAGCCAAGATATTGGGGGAGATGGCAATCAGCCCCAGCATTTT. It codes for CASSQDIGGDGNQPQHF.